A selection of T cell receptor beta chains follows, all from one sample in a study of blood T cell repertoires in COVID-19. Assay used: immunoSEQ multiplex PCR; TCRdb lists only in-frame clones, some missing. This table has roughly 150,000 clones, more than 80% appearing once. What was sequenced was peripheral blood. All receptors derive from a man in his fifties or sixties with acute or convalescent COVID-19. Each CDR3 is given with its conserved first and last residue. D genes are given only for firm matches. The listing skips clone size in some rows; elsewhere it reads once, few, many or a size class.

j_call: TRBJ1-3
clone_size: NA
d_call: TRBD1
v_call: TRBV9
cdr3_aa: CASSIHRDRGPGNTIYF

j_call: TRBJ1-1
clone_size: few
d_call: NA
v_call: TRBV5-1
cdr3_aa: CASSLAGNTEAFF

j_call: TRBJ1-2
clone_size: NA
d_call: NA
v_call: TRBV6-2/TRBV6-3
cdr3_aa: CASSWAGRPGYTF

j_call: TRBJ2-1
clone_size: NA
d_call: NA
v_call: TRBV7-2
cdr3_aa: CASSSQGKVEQFF

j_call: TRBJ2-3
clone_size: NA
d_call: TRBD2
v_call: TRBV6-4
cdr3_aa: CASSATSGGASSTDTQYF

j_call: TRBJ2-3
clone_size: NA
d_call: TRBD2
v_call: TRBV10-3
cdr3_aa: CAISETYPGGGGPTDTQYF

j_call: TRBJ2-4
clone_size: NA
d_call: NA
v_call: TRBV7-9
cdr3_aa: CASSPTAKNIQYF

j_call: TRBJ1-1
clone_size: once
d_call: NA
v_call: TRBV5-5
cdr3_aa: CASSLEQGSAFF

j_call: TRBJ1-1
clone_size: NA
d_call: NA
v_call: TRBV18
cdr3_aa: CASSPAGERAFF

j_call: TRBJ1-1
clone_size: NA
d_call: NA
v_call: TRBV20-1
cdr3_aa: CSASRGASEAFF

j_call: TRBJ1-1
clone_size: NA
d_call: NA
v_call: TRBV5-1
cdr3_aa: CASSLRGADTEAFF

j_call: TRBJ1-2
clone_size: NA
d_call: TRBD1
v_call: TRBV5-5
cdr3_aa: CASSLNRGRGYTF

j_call: TRBJ2-5
clone_size: NA
d_call: TRBD2
v_call: TRBV6-2/TRBV6-3
cdr3_aa: CASSSSGLAGETQYF

j_call: TRBJ2-3
clone_size: NA
d_call: TRBD1
v_call: TRBV19
cdr3_aa: CASSNTGDWADTQYF

j_call: TRBJ2-2
clone_size: NA
d_call: NA
v_call: TRBV29-1
cdr3_aa: CSVGSGWVLDTGELFF

j_call: TRBJ2-7
clone_size: NA
d_call: TRBD1
v_call: TRBV19
cdr3_aa: CASSGQASYEQYF

j_call: TRBJ2-1
clone_size: NA
d_call: TRBD2
v_call: TRBV6-2/TRBV6-3
cdr3_aa: CASTPFPLAGSGNEQFF

j_call: TRBJ1-1
clone_size: NA
d_call: NA
v_call: TRBV7-9
cdr3_aa: CASSWVGTHEAFF

j_call: TRBJ2-7
clone_size: NA
d_call: NA
v_call: TRBV12-3/TRBV12-4
cdr3_aa: CASSYSLSYEQYF

j_call: TRBJ2-2
clone_size: NA
d_call: TRBD1
v_call: TRBV7-2
cdr3_aa: CASSSRTGDTGELFF

j_call: TRBJ2-1
clone_size: NA
d_call: TRBD2
v_call: TRBV6-1
cdr3_aa: CASSEPGLADNEQFF

j_call: TRBJ2-2
clone_size: NA
d_call: NA
v_call: TRBV2
cdr3_aa: CASRTVNKDTGELFF

j_call: TRBJ1-6
clone_size: NA
d_call: NA
v_call: TRBV5-6
cdr3_aa: CASSLGQLYNSPLHF

j_call: TRBJ2-7
clone_size: NA
d_call: NA
v_call: TRBV5-1
cdr3_aa: CASSLAVASYEQYF

j_call: TRBJ1-1
clone_size: NA
d_call: NA
v_call: TRBV5-1
cdr3_aa: CASSQGGNTEAFF

j_call: TRBJ2-7
clone_size: NA
d_call: NA
v_call: TRBV20-1
cdr3_aa: CSASHRTSPLPWQYF

j_call: TRBJ1-2
clone_size: once
d_call: NA
v_call: TRBV2
cdr3_aa: CASSELAVNYGYTF

j_call: TRBJ1-4
clone_size: NA
d_call: NA
v_call: TRBV18
cdr3_aa: CASSPIQSSPNEKLFF

j_call: TRBJ2-2
clone_size: NA
d_call: NA
v_call: TRBV7-2
cdr3_aa: CASSLSYGKNTGELFF

j_call: TRBJ1-1
clone_size: NA
d_call: NA
v_call: TRBV7-9
cdr3_aa: CASSSTGNTEAFF

j_call: TRBJ1-5
clone_size: many
d_call: NA
v_call: TRBV5-8
cdr3_aa: CASSLGTMRQPQHF

j_call: TRBJ1-4
clone_size: few
d_call: TRBD1
v_call: TRBV6-5
cdr3_aa: CASRTGNEKLFF

j_call: TRBJ1-1
clone_size: once
d_call: NA
v_call: TRBV12-3/TRBV12-4
cdr3_aa: CASSSGNAGAFF

j_call: TRBJ2-7
clone_size: NA
d_call: TRBD2
v_call: TRBV2
cdr3_aa: CASSTSSGGGPAYEQYF

j_call: TRBJ1-1
clone_size: NA
d_call: TRBD1
v_call: TRBV7-9
cdr3_aa: CASSLGDRGPEAFF

j_call: TRBJ1-4
clone_size: NA
d_call: TRBD1
v_call: TRBV25-1
cdr3_aa: CASSGSSRGLREKLFF

j_call: TRBJ2-7
clone_size: once
d_call: TRBD1
v_call: TRBV5-5
cdr3_aa: CASSLALRQGALVEQYF

j_call: TRBJ1-1
clone_size: NA
d_call: NA
v_call: TRBV5-1
cdr3_aa: CASSLLPARDTLSTEAFF

j_call: TRBJ2-1
clone_size: once
d_call: NA
v_call: TRBV6-5
cdr3_aa: CASTLLLDEQFF

j_call: TRBJ2-1
clone_size: NA
d_call: NA
v_call: TRBV29-1
cdr3_aa: CSAGGGGLDNEQFF

j_call: TRBJ1-1
clone_size: NA
d_call: TRBD1
v_call: TRBV5-1
cdr3_aa: CASSLAISGTGMNTEAFF

j_call: TRBJ1-1
clone_size: NA
d_call: NA
v_call: TRBV5-1
cdr3_aa: CASSLGQANTEAFF

j_call: TRBJ2-3
clone_size: NA
d_call: NA
v_call: TRBV3-1/TRBV3-2
cdr3_aa: CASSQGWQFTDTQYF

j_call: TRBJ2-2
clone_size: NA
d_call: NA
v_call: TRBV29-1
cdr3_aa: CSVSQVANTGELFF

j_call: TRBJ1-1
clone_size: NA
d_call: TRBD1
v_call: TRBV18
cdr3_aa: CASSPDREAAFF

j_call: TRBJ1-1
clone_size: few
d_call: NA
v_call: TRBV6-2/TRBV6-3
cdr3_aa: CASSLTPNTEAFF

j_call: TRBJ1-1
clone_size: NA
d_call: NA
v_call: TRBV19
cdr3_aa: CATARLRNTEAFF

j_call: TRBJ1-1
clone_size: NA
d_call: NA
v_call: TRBV18
cdr3_aa: CASSPRAGDTEAFF